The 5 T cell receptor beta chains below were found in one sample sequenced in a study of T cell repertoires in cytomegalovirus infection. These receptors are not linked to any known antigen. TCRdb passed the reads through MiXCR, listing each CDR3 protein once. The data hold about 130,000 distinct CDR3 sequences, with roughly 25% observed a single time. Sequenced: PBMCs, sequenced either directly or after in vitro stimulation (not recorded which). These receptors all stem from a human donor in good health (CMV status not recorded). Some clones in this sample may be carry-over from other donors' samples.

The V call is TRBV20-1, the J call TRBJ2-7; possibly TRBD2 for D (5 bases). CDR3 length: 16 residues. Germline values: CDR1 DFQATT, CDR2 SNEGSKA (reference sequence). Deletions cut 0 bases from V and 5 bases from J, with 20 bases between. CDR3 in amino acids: CSARDEVGSSGHEQYF. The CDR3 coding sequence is TGCAGTGCTAGAGATGAGGTAGGGAGCTCCGGCCACGAGCAGTACTTC.

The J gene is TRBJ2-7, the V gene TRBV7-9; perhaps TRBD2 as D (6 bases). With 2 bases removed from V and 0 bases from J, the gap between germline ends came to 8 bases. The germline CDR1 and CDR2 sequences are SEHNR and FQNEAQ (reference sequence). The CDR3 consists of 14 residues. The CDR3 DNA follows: TGTGCCAGCAGCTTAACGGGAGTCTCCTACGAGCAGTACTTC. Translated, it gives CASSLTGVSYEQYF.

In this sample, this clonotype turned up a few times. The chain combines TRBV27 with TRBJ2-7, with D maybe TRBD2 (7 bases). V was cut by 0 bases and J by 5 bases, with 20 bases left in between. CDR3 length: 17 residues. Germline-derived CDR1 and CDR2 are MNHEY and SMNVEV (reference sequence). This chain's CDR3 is CASSLSRGGPGRNEQYF. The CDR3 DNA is TGTGCCAGCAGTTTATCGAGGGGGGGCCCAGGGAGGAACGAGCAGTACTTC.

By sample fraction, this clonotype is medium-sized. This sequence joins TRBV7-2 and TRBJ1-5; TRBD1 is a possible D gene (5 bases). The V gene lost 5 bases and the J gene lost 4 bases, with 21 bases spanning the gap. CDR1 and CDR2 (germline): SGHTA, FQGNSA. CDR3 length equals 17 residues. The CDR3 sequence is CASSLNARGNPNQPQHF. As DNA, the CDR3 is TGTGCCAGCAGCCTGAATGCAAGGGGAAATCCAAATCAGCCCCAGCATTTT.

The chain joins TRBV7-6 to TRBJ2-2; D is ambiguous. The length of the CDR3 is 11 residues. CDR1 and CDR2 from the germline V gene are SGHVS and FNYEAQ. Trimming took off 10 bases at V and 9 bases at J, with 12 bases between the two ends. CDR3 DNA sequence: TGTGCCACTAACCCAAAGCGGGAGCTGTTTTTT. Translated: CATNPKRELFF.